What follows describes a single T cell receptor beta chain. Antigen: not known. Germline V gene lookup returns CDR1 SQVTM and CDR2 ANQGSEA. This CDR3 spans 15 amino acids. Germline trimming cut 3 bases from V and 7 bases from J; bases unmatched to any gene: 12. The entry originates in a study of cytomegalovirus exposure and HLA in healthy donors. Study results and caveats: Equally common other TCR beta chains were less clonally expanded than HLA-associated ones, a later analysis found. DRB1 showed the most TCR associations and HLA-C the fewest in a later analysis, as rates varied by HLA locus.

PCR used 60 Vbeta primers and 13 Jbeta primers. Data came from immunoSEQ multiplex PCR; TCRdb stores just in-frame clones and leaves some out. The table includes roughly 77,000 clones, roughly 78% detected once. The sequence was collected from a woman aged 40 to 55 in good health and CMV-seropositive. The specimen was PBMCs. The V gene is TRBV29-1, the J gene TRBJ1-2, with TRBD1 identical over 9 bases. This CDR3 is CSVDPTGGGLGGYTF. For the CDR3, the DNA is TGCAGCGTTGACCCGACAGGGGGGGGATTAGGTGGCTACACCTTC.